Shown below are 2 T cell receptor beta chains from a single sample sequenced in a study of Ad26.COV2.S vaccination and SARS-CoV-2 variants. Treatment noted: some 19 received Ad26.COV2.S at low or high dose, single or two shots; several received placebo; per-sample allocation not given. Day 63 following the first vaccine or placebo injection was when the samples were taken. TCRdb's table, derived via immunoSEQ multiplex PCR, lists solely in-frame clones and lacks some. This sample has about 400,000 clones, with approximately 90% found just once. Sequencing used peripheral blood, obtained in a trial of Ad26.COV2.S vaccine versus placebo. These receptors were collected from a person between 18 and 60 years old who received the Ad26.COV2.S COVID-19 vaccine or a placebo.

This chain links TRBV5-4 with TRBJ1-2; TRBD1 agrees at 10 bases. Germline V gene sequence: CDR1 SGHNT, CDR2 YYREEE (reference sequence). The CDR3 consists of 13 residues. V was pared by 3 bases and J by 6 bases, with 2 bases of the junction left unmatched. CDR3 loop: CASSWDRGDGYTF. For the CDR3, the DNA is TGTGCCAGCAGCTGGGACAGGGGTGATGGCTACACCTTC.

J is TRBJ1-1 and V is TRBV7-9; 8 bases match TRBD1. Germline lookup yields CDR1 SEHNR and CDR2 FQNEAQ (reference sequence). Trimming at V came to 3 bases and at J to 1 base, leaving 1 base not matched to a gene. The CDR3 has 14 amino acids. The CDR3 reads CASSFGQGNTEAFF. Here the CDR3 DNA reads TGTGCCAGCAGCTTCGGACAGGGGAACACTGAAGCTTTCTTT.